The present T cell receptor beta chain was sequenced within a study of technical replicates of blood from several donors (dated by TCRdb to about 2017). A word on this clone: No cognate antigen has been identified for it. Base-call qualities are not available, and no considerably larger clone is one nucleotide away.

Based on the germline V gene, the CDR1 and CDR2 sequences are MNHEY and SVGAGI. The trim is 7 bases for V and 5 bases for J, with a gap of 18 bases between the germline ends. CDR3 length: 14 amino acids, cysteine to phenylalanine. Of all the DNA, just the CDR3 is kept, 42 bases in frame from base 1. Libraries were made using the immunoSEQ multiplex PCR assay. The clones in this table, taken by TCRdb from immuneACCESS, are in-frame only. Not every clone is retained; where verified, under half of the shortfall comes from an unresolved V gene, and the cause of the rest is unknown. The sample profile shows about 67,000 clones; 95% to 98% of them were found once. Jointly, the top ten make up about 0.16% of the sample.

The sequence joins TRBV6-5 to TRBJ2-7, with TRBD2 tentatively as D gene (6 bases match). The clonotype comes from a human donor in good health. Sequenced sample: T cells isolated from PBMCs. The DNA reads as follows: TGTGCCAGCAACGGACTATTGTGGGGCAACGAGCAGTACTTC. It codes for CASNGLLWGNEQYF.